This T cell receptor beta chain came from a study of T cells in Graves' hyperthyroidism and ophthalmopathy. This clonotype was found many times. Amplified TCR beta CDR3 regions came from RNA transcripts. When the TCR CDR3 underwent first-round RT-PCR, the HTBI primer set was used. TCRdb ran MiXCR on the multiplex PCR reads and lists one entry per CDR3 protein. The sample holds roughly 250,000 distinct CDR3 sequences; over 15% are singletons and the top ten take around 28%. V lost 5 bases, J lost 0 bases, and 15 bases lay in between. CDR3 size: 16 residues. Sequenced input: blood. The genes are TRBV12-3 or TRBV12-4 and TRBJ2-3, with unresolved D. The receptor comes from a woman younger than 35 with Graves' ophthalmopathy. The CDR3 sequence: CASSKGKLGSTDTQYF. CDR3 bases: TGTGCCAGCAGTAAAGGGAAATTGGGGAGCACAGATACGCAGTATTTT.